This is a list of T cell receptor beta chains from one sample in a study of T-cell reconstitution after alpha-beta-depleted transplantation in children. TCRdb fed the PCR reads into MiXCR, producing one record per CDR3 protein. The table shows about 980,000 distinct CDR3 sequences, with 25% to 30% occurring only once. The material sequenced was PBMCs, mostly from graft donor cells, taken 360 days after TCRalphabeta/CD19-depleted stem cell transplant. All receptors come from a boy under three years old who had a stem cell transplant for SCID, so the T cells may come from the graft donor. The CDR3 runs from the conserved cysteine through the conserved F or W. D genes are given only for firm matches. Size values are once, few and many counts, or a class for expanded clones, and some rows have none.

>TRBV29-1|-|TRBJ2-4|-
TGCAGCGTTGAAGGGGCCCTAGCCAAAAACATTCAGTACTTC
CSVEGALAKNIQYF
>TRBV6-2/TRBV6-3|TRBD1|TRBJ2-7|-
TGTGCCAGCAGCCCGACCGGGACAGGCGCCCCATGGGAGCAGTACTTC
CASSPTGTGAPWEQYF
>TRBV10-1|-|TRBJ2-2|-
TGCGCCAGCAGCGTGGAACTCACCGGGGAGCTGTTTTTT
CASSVELTGELFF
>TRBV5-1|TRBD1|TRBJ1-5|-
TGCGCCAGCAGCGCAGGGGGCTTGCAGCCCCAGCATTTT
CASSAGGLQPQHF
>TRBV7-9|-|TRBJ2-7|few
TGTGCCAGCAGCTGGATCGGCGGAATTTACGAGCAGTACTTC
CASSWIGGIYEQYF
>TRBV9|-|TRBJ2-7|-
TGTGCCAGCAGCGTAGAGCCCCAGGGAGGGCAGTACTTC
CASSVEPQGGQYF
>TRBV21-1|-|TRBJ2-7|few
TGTGCCAGCAGCAAAGAAGTAACAGGGAAGAGCTCCTACGAGCAGTACTTC
CASSKEVTGKSSYEQYF
>TRBV7-9|TRBD1|TRBJ1-1|-
TGTGCCAGCAGCCTCTCGCGCAGGGGGGTTTTCTTT
CASSLSRRGVFF
>TRBV6-2/TRBV6-3|TRBD1|TRBJ2-1|-
TGTGCCAGCATGAGACAGGGGTCCTACAATGAGCAGTTCTTC
CASMRQGSYNEQFF
>TRBV28|-|TRBJ2-7|few
TGTGCCAGCAGAGGAGCAAGGGAGACTAACTACGAGCAGTACTTC
CASRGARETNYEQYF
>TRBV12-3/TRBV12-4|TRBD2|TRBJ2-5|-
TGTGCCAGCAAAGCGGGACTTTTGGAGACCCAGTACTTC
CASKAGLLETQYF
>TRBV12-3/TRBV12-4|-|TRBJ1-1|-
TGTGCCAGCAGTCTCCGACGGAGATCGAACACTGAAGCTTTCTTT
CASSLRRRSNTEAFF
>TRBV20-1|TRBD1|TRBJ2-5|few
TGCAGTGTCGTTCCAGGGACAGGGGTTCTTCAAGAGACCCAGTACTTC
CSVVPGTGVLQETQYF
>TRBV4-3|-|TRBJ2-2|-
TGCGCCAGCAGCCAAGATCGGGCAATAGACACCGGGGAGCTGTTTTTT
CASSQDRAIDTGELFF
>TRBV11-2|TRBD2|TRBJ2-1|-
TGTGCCAGCAGCCCGACTCGACTAGCGGGGAGGAAGGTGAATGAGCAGTTCTTC
CASSPTRLAGRKVNEQFF
>TRBV29-1|-|TRBJ1-2|-
TGCAGCGTTGAGGAAGGGTTCGCTAACTATGGCTACACCTTC
CSVEEGFANYGYTF
>TRBV5-6|-|TRBJ2-2|-
TGTGCCAGCAGCCTATGGGACACCTACACCGGGGAGCTGTTTTTT
CASSLWDTYTGELFF
>TRBV5-1|TRBD1|TRBJ2-6|few
TGCGCCAGCATTGCGGGGACAGGAGTGAGCTCTGGGGCCAACGTCCTGACTTTC
CASIAGTGVSSGANVLTF
>TRBV12-3/TRBV12-4|-|TRBJ2-1|-
TGTGCCAGCAGTCAATTCGGCGGGACTTTTAATGAGCAGTTCTTC
CASSQFGGTFNEQFF
>TRBV7-8|-|TRBJ1-1|-
TGTGCCAGCAGCCAAGGTTCTACAGAGAACACTGAAGCTTTCTTT
CASSQGSTENTEAFF
>TRBV6-6|-|TRBJ1-2|few
TGTGCCAGCAGTTACAAAGATAACTATGGCTACACCTTC
CASSYKDNYGYTF
>TRBV27|TRBD1|TRBJ1-5|few
TGTGCCAGCAGAGGGACAGGGGTCAATCAGCCCCAGCATTTT
CASRGTGVNQPQHF
>TRBV25-1|-|TRBJ2-7|-
TGTGCCAGCAAGGGCAGGAAGGGTAATTACGAGCAGTACTTC
CASKGRKGNYEQYF
>TRBV4-1|TRBD1|TRBJ1-6|few
TGCGCCAGCAGCCAGGCTACAGGGGCTAATTCACCCCTCCACTTT
CASSQATGANSPLHF
>TRBV28|-|TRBJ2-3|once
TGTGCCAGCAGTACCTCGGGGGGCCCTTTGAAAGTCCGATCGCAGTATTTT
CASSTSGGPLKVRSQYF
>TRBV7-9|TRBD1|TRBJ2-1|-
TGTGCCAGCAGTCAACAGGGGTGGAATGAGCAGTTCTTC
CASSQQGWNEQFF
>TRBV28|-|TRBJ2-1|many
TGTGCCAGCAGTTTATGGGACAGAGAGTACAATGAGCAGTTCTTC
CASSLWDREYNEQFF
>TRBV11-2|TRBD2|TRBJ2-7|-
TGTGCCAGCAGCTTTTATCTATCGCCTAGCGGGGGCCCGTCCCTCTACGAGCAGTACTTC
CASSFYLSPSGGPSLYEQYF
>TRBV29-1|-|TRBJ1-2|few
TGCAGCGTACATACAGGGAAAACCTATGGCTACACCTTC
CSVHTGKTYGYTF
>TRBV4-1|TRBD2|TRBJ2-7|many
TGCGCCAGCAGCCAAGTACTAGCGGGGGCCTCCTACGAGCAGTACTTC
CASSQVLAGASYEQYF
>TRBV29-1|TRBD1|TRBJ1-2|-
TGCAGCGCGGGACAGGGTTCGGGCTACACCTTC
CSAGQGSGYTF
>TRBV14|-|TRBJ2-7|-
TGTGCCAGCAGCCGCGGGACAGCCGCCCTCTACGAGCAGTACTTC
CASSRGTAALYEQYF
>TRBV5-1|TRBD1|TRBJ2-5|few
TGCGCCAGCAGAACTGGGACAGGGGCCGGCCAAGAGACCCAGTACTTC
CASRTGTGAGQETQYF
>TRBV19|-|TRBJ2-3|few
TGTGCCAGTAGGGCTGGGGATACGCAGTATTTT
CASRAGDTQYF
>TRBV20-1|-|TRBJ2-5|few
TGCAGTGCTACGGCTGTGCCCCAAGAGACCCAGTACTTC
CSATAVPQETQYF
>TRBV3-1|TRBD1|TRBJ1-1|-
TGTGCCAGCAGCCAAGGTGGGACAGGGGGATGGGCTTTCTTT
CASSQGGTGGWAFF
>TRBV12-3/TRBV12-4|-|TRBJ2-1|-
TGTGCCAGCAGTTTCCAGCACGGAGACAATGAGCAGTTCTTC
CASSFQHGDNEQFF
>TRBV7-2|-|TRBJ2-5|many
TGTGCCAGCAGCTTAGTTGGAAAAGAGACCCAGTACTTC
CASSLVGKETQYF
>TRBV29-1|-|TRBJ2-7|-
TGCAGCGTTTCTCCCAAGGACAGTCCCTACGAGCAGTACTTC
CSVSPKDSPYEQYF
>TRBV15|-|TRBJ2-5|once
TGTGCCACCAGCAGAGTCCAGGAAAGGATAGAGACCCAGTACTTC
CATSRVQERIETQYF
>TRBV20-1|-|TRBJ2-5|-
TGCAGTGCTAGATCCCCCCTCGGGCCCCCCGGAGAGGAGACCCAGTACTTC
CSARSPLGPPGEETQYF
>TRBV15|TRBD1|TRBJ2-3|-
TGTGCCACCAGCCCTGGGACAGCTAGCACAGATACGCAGTATTTT
CATSPGTASTDTQYF
>TRBV12-3/TRBV12-4|-|TRBJ2-2|-
TGTGCCAGCAGTTTATGGGGGGCAGGTACCGGGGAGCTGTTTTTT
CASSLWGAGTGELFF
>TRBV12-3/TRBV12-4|TRBD1|TRBJ2-3|few
TGTGCCAGCAGCCGGACAGGGTCGGCGGATACGCAGTATTTT
CASSRTGSADTQYF
>TRBV12-3/TRBV12-4|TRBD1|TRBJ2-7|few
TGTGCCAGCAGCCCCAGACAGGGGAGAGTCTACGAGCAGTACTTC
CASSPRQGRVYEQYF
>TRBV15|-|TRBJ2-1|-
TGTGCCACCAGCGTTCGTGCCAAAAGCTCCTACAATGAGCAGTTCTTC
CATSVRAKSSYNEQFF
>TRBV2|-|TRBJ1-1|few
TGTGCCAGCAGTGACGGGGGGGGGACTAACACTGAAGCTTTCTTT
CASSDGGGTNTEAFF
>TRBV19|-|TRBJ2-1|-
TGTGCCAGTAGTGCCAGGGAGGTATCCTACAATGAGCAGTTCTTC
CASSAREVSYNEQFF
>TRBV6-1|-|TRBJ1-2|few
TGTGCCAGCAGGCCTTCGACGGGGCCCATCTATGGCTACACCTTC
CASRPSTGPIYGYTF
>TRBV10-1|TRBD1|TRBJ2-1|-
TGCGCCAGCAGTGAGGCGTCAGGGACAGGTAGGAGTGAGCAGTTCTTC
CASSEASGTGRSEQFF
>TRBV12-3/TRBV12-4|-|TRBJ2-7|few
TGTGCCAGCAGAGCCCAGGCCCGGCAGTACTTC
CASRAQARQYF
>TRBV25-1|-|TRBJ2-1|few
TGTGCCAGCTCTCCCGGGGAGATTGAGCAGTTCTTC
CASSPGEIEQFF
>TRBV28|TRBD1|TRBJ2-7|few
TGTGCCAGCAGTACCACGGGACAGCTTTCCTACGAGCAGTACTTC
CASSTTGQLSYEQYF
>TRBV20-1|-|TRBJ2-5|-
TGCAGTGCTAGACTCGCCGGAGAGACCCAGTACTTC
CSARLAGETQYF
>TRBV20-1|TRBD2|TRBJ2-3|-
TGCAGTGCTAGAGATGGGACTAGCCCATACGCTTACACAGATACGCAGTATTTT
CSARDGTSPYAYTDTQYF
>TRBV12-3/TRBV12-4|-|TRBJ2-1|-
TGTGCCAGCAGTTTAGTCCCCCCGGGGCACTCCTACAATGAGCAGTTCTTC
CASSLVPPGHSYNEQFF
>TRBV20-1|TRBD2|TRBJ2-3|-
TGCAGTGCTACGAAGACTAGCGGGGAGGTAGATACGCAGTATTTT
CSATKTSGEVDTQYF
>TRBV15|-|TRBJ2-1|-
TGTGCCACCAGCGCAACCGGCGGATTTGAATTCGATGAGCAGTTCTTC
CATSATGGFEFDEQFF
>TRBV28|-|TRBJ2-1|-
TGTGCCAGCAGCGAAAACAGGGTCGGCTATGAGCAGTTCTTC
CASSENRVGYEQFF
>TRBV5-4|-|TRBJ1-5|-
TGTGCCAGCAGCTTGGGGGGAGGGGTAGATCAGCCCCAGCATTTT
CASSLGGGVDQPQHF